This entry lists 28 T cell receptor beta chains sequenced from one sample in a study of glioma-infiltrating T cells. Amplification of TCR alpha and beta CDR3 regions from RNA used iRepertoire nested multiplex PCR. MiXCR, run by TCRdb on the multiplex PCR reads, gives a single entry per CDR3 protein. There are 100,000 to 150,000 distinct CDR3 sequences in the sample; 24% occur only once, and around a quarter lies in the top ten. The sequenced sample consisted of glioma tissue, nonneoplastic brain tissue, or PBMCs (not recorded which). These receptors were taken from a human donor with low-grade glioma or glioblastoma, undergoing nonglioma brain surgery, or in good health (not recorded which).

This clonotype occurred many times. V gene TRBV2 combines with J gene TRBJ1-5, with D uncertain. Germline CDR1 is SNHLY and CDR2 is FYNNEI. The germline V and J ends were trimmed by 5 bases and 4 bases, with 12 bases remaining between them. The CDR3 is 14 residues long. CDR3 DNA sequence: TGTGCCAGCAGTTTGAAGTCCGTGAATCAGCCCCAGCATTTT. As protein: CASSLKSVNQPQHF.

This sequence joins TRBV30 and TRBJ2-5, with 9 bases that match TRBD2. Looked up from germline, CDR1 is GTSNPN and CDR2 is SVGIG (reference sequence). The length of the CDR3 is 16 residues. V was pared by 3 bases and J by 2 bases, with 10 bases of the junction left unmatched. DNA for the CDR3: TGTGCCTGGAGCCGAGGACTAGCGATTATGCAAGAGACCCAGTACTTC. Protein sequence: CAWSRGLAIMQETQYF.

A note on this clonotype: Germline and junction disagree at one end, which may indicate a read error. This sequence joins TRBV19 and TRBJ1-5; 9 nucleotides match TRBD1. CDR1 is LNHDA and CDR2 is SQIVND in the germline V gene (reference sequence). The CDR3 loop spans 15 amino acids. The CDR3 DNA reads TGTGCCAGAAGTACCGCCTGGACAGGGGATCAGCCCCAGCATTTT. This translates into CARSTAWTGDQPQHF.

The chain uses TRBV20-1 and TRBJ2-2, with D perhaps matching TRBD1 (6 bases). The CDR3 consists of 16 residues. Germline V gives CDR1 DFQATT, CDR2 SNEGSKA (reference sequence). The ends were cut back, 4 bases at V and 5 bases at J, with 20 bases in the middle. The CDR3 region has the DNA TGCAGTGCTACCCCCCCAACAGGGCGAGGGACCGGGGAGCTGTTTTTT. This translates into CSATPPTGRGTGELFF.

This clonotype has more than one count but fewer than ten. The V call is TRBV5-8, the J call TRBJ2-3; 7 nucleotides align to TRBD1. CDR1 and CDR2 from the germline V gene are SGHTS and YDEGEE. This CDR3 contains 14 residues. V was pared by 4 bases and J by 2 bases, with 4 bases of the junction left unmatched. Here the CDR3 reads CASSPGTATDTQYF. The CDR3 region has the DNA TGTGCCAGCAGCCCCGGGACAGCCACAGATACGCAGTATTTT.

Written as DNA, the CDR3 is TGCAGCGGCCTGACAGGGTTGAACACTGAAGCTTTCTTT. Its protein is CSGLTGLNTEAFF. J is TRBJ1-1 and V is TRBV29-1; 7 bases match TRBD1. With 7 bases clipped from V and 0 bases from J, the junction kept 5 bases outside the gene matches. The CDR3 contains 13 residues. Germline values: CDR1 SQVTM, CDR2 ANQGSEA.

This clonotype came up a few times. The CDR3 here is CASSWTSSYNEQFF. Written as DNA, the CDR3 is TGTGCCAGCAGCTGGACTAGTTCCTACAATGAGCAGTTCTTC. The V gene is TRBV2, the J gene TRBJ2-1; TRBD2 matches 7 bases. CDR1 SNHLY and CDR2 FYNNEI come from the germline V gene. CDR3 length: 14 amino acids. Losses at the gene ends were 6 bases for V and 1 base for J; bases not matched to a gene: 3.

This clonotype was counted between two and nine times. Written as DNA, the CDR3 is TGTGCCAGCAGTGACTCGGGACAGGGGGCGCGAGATACGCAGTATTTT. This encodes CASSDSGQGARDTQYF. This chain joins TRBV2 and TRBJ2-3; TRBD1 aligns across 12 bases. Per the germline V gene, CDR1 is SNHLY and CDR2 is FYNNEI. J was trimmed by 5 bases and V by 3 bases; bases with no gene match: 6. The CDR3 is 16 residues long.

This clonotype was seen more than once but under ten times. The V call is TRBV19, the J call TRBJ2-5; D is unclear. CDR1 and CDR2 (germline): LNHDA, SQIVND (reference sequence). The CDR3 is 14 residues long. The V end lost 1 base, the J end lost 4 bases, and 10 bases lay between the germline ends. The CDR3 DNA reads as TGTGCCAGTAGTATAGTTACAGCCGGAGAGACCCAGTACTTC. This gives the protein CASSIVTAGETQYF.

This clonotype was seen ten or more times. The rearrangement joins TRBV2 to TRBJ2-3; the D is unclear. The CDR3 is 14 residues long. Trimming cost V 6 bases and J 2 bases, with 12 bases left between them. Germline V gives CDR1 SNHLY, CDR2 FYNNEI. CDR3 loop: CASRLHGVTDTQYF. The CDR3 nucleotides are TGTGCCAGCAGACTTCATGGGGTCACAGATACGCAGTATTTT.

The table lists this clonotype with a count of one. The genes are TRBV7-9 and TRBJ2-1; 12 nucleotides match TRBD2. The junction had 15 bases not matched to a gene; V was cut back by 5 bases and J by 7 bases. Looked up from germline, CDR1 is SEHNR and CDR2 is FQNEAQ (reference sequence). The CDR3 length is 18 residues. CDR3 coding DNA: TGTGCCAGCAGCGCCTGGATGGCTAGCGGGAGGGCGGGGAATGAGCAGTTCTTC. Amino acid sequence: CASSAWMASGRAGNEQFF.

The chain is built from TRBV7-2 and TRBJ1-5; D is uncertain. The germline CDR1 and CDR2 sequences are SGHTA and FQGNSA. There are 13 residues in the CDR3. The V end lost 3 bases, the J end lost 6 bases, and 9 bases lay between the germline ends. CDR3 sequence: CASSFEAGQPQHF. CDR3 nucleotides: TGTGCCAGCAGCTTCGAAGCGGGTCAGCCCCAGCATTTT.

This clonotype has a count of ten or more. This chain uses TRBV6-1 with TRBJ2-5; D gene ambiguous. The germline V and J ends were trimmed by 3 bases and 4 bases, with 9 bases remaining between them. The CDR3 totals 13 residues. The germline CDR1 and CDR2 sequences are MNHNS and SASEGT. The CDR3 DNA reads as TGTGCCAGCAGTGAGGGAAGGATAGAGACCCAGTACTTC. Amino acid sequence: CASSEGRIETQYF.

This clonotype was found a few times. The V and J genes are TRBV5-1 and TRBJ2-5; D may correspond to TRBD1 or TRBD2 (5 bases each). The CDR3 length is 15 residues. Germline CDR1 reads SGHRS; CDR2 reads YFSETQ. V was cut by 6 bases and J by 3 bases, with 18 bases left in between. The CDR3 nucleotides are TGCGCCAGCAACCCTGGACACGGGGCGAAAGAGACCCAGTACTTC. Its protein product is CASNPGHGAKETQYF. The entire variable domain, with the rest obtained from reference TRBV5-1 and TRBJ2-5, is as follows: KAGVTQTPRYLIKTRGQQVTLSCSPISGHRSVSWYQQTPGQGLQFLFEYFSETQRNKGNFPGRFSGRQFSNSRSEMNVSTLELGDSALYLCASNPGHGAKETQYFGPGTRLLVL.

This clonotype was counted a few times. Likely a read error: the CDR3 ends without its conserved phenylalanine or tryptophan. For the CDR3, the DNA is TGTGCCAGCAGTTACTCGGGTAGCGTAGGATACAATGAGCAGTTCCTC. Protein product: CASSYSGSVGYNEQFL. The chain combines TRBV6-5 with TRBJ2-1, with D possibly TRBD2 on 5 matching bases. Germline-derived CDR1 and CDR2 are MNHEY and SVGAGI. Trimming removed 0 bases from V and 4 bases from J, with 13 bases in between. CDR3 length: 16 residues.

In DNA, the CDR3 is TGTGCCAGCAGCACCCAGCAGGCAGAGACCCAGTACTTC. Amino acid sequence: CASSTQQAETQYF. The V gene is TRBV7-2, the J gene TRBJ2-5; D ambiguous. Trimming removed 5 bases from V and 4 bases from J, with 11 bases in between. The CDR3 totals 13 residues. CDR1 is SGHTA and CDR2 is FQGNSA in the germline V gene.

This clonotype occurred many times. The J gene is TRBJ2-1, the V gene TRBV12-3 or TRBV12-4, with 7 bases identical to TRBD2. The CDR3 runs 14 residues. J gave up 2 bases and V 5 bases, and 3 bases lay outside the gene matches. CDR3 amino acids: CASSPGGPYNEQFF. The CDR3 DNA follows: TGTGCCAGCAGTCCGGGGGGACCCTACAATGAGCAGTTCTTC.

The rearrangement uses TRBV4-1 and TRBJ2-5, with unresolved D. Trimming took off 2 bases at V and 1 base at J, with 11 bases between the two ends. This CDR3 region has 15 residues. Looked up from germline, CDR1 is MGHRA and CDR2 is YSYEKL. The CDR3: CASSQLVTVQETQYF. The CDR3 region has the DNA TGCGCCAGCAGCCAATTGGTCACTGTCCAAGAGACCCAGTACTTC.

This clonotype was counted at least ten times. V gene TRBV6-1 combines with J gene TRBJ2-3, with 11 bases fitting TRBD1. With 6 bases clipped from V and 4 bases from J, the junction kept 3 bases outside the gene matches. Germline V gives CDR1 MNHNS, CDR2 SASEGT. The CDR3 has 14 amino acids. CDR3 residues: CASREGQGADTQYF. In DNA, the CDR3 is TGTGCCAGCAGAGAGGGACAGGGGGCAGATACGCAGTATTTT.

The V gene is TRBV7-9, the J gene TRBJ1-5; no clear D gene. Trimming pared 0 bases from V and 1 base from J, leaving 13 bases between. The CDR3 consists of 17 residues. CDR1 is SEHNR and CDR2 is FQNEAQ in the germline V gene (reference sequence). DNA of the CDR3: TGTGCCAGCAGCTTAGCGCGAGGAACCCAGAGCAATCAGCCCCAGCATTTT. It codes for CASSLARGTQSNQPQHF.

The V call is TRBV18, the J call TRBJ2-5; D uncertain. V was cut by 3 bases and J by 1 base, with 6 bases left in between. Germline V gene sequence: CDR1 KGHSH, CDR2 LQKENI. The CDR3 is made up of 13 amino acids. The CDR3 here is CASSPAIQETQYF. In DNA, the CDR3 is TGTGCCAGCTCACCGGCAATCCAAGAGACCCAGTACTTC.

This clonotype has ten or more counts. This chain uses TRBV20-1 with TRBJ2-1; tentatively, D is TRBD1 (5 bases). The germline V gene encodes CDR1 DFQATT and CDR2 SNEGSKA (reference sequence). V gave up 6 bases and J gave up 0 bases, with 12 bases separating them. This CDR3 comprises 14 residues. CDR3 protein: CSALGQSSYNEQFF. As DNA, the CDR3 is TGCAGTGCCCTGGGGCAAAGCTCCTACAATGAGCAGTTCTTC.

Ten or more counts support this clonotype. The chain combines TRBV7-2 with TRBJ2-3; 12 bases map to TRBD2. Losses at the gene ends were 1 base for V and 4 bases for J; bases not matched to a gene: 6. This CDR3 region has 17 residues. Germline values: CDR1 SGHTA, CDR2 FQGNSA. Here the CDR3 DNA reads TGTGCCAGCAGCTTAGTTCCTAGCGGGGGGGCGGCAGATACGCAGTATTTT. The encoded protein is CASSLVPSGGAADTQYF.

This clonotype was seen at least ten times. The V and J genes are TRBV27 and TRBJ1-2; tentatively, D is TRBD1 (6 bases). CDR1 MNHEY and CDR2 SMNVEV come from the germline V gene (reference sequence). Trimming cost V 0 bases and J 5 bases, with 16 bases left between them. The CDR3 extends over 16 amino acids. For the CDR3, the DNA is TGTGCCAGCAGTTTATCGGGGGCAAACAATGATTATGGCTACACCTTC. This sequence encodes CASSLSGANNDYGYTF.

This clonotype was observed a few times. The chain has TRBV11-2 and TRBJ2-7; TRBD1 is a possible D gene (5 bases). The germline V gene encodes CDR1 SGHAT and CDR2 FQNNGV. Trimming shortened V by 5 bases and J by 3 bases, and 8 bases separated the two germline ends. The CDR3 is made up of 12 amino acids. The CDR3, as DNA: TGTGCCAGCAGCGAGACAGTCTACGAGCAGTACGTC. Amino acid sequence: CASSETVYEQYV.

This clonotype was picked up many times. DNA of the CDR3: TGTGCCAGCAGTTTACAGGGGTACGAGCAGTACGTC. It translates to CASSLQGYEQYV. The gene calls are TRBV6-2 or TRBV6-3 and TRBJ2-7; 7 nucleotides agree with TRBD1. Germline loops: CDR1 MNHEY, CDR2 SVGEGT. Germline trimming cut 4 bases from V and 4 bases from J; bases unmatched to any gene: 1. There are 12 residues in the CDR3.

Written as DNA, the CDR3 is TGCGCCAGCAGTGATCCGGGATCCTACGAGCAGTACGTC. Protein sequence: CASSDPGSYEQYV. J is TRBJ2-7 and V is TRBV10-1; D perhaps matches TRBD2 (5 bases). V was shortened by 3 bases and J by 1 base, with 7 bases between the two germline ends. The CDR3 loop spans 13 amino acids. Germline V gives CDR1 WNHNN, CDR2 SYGVQD (reference sequence).

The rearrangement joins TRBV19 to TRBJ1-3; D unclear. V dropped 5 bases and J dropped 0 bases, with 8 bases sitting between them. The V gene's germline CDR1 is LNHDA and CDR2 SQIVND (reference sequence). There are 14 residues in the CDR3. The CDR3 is CASSPSTSGNTIYF. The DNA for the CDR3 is TGTGCCAGTAGTCCATCCACCTCTGGAAACACCATATATTTT.